A single sample is the source of the 13 T cell receptor beta chains below, sequenced in a study of blood T cell repertoires in COVID-19. Produced via immunoSEQ multiplex PCR; TCRdb's table is partial and in-frame only. Of approximately 290,000 clones detected, around 89% appear once; the ten largest clones hold around 0.88%. The specimen sequenced was peripheral blood. The receptor set was obtained from a man in his thirties or forties with acute or convalescent COVID-19.

The rearrangement joins TRBV6-5 to TRBJ1-4, with 7 positions matching TRBD1. V was pared by 6 bases and J by 6 bases, with 7 bases of the junction left unmatched. The germline CDR1 and CDR2 sequences are MNHEY and SVGAGI. The CDR3 has 14 residues. CDR3 sequence: CASSRQGRDEKLFF. CDR3 nucleotides: TGTGCCAGCAGCAGACAGGGAAGGGATGAAAAACTGTTTTTT.

This clone was seen a few times. The V and J genes are TRBV7-2 and TRBJ1-5; no firm D call. CDR3 length: 13 residues. V gave up 2 bases and J gave up 4 bases, with 6 bases separating them. Germline V gives CDR1 SGHTA, CDR2 FQGNSA. Written as DNA, the CDR3 is TGTGCCAGCAGCTTACAGGCTAATCAGCCCCAGCATTTT. Protein sequence: CASSLQANQPQHF.

The chain recombines TRBV5-4 with TRBJ2-1; 7 bases map to TRBD2. The CDR3 has 16 amino acids. With 0 bases clipped from V and 4 bases from J, the junction kept 7 bases outside the gene matches. Germline lookup yields CDR1 SGHNT and CDR2 YYREEE (reference sequence). CDR3 loop: CASSLVTSARYNEQFF. In DNA, the CDR3 is TGTGCCAGCAGCTTGGTTACTAGCGCACGATACAATGAGCAGTTCTTC.

This chain connects TRBV9 to TRBJ2-7; a weak D match, TRBD2 (6 bases). CDR3 length: 15 amino acids. Trimming left V 4 bases short and J 2 bases short, with 16 bases between. Germline CDR1 reads SGDLS; CDR2 reads YYNGEE. The DNA for the CDR3 is TGTGCCAGCAGCCTTACCGGGGGAATGGCCTACGAGCAGTACTTC. Translating it yields CASSLTGGMAYEQYF.

This chain connects TRBV5-8 to TRBJ2-3; D is possibly TRBD2 (5 bases). CDR3 length: 15 residues. Looked up from germline, CDR1 is SGHTS and CDR2 is YDEGEE. V lost 7 bases and J lost 3, with 18 bases in between. The CDR3 is CASRSSVEGTDTQYF. Written as DNA, the CDR3 is TGTGCCAGCCGATCGAGTGTAGAGGGAACAGATACGCAGTATTTT.

The rearrangement joins TRBV10-3 to TRBJ2-5; TRBD2 agrees at 8 bases. Germline CDR1 and CDR2: ENHRY and SYGVKD. The CDR3 loop spans 15 amino acids. The trim removed 8 bases at V and 4 bases at J, leaving 12 bases unmatched. The CDR3 region has the DNA TGTGCCATCCAAAGACGGGAGGGTCGGGGAGAGACCCAGTACTTC. Translating gives CAIQRREGRGETQYF.

The chain joins TRBV5-1 to TRBJ1-5, with TRBD1 as a possible D gene (6 bases). The CDR3 totals 15 residues. V was cut by 0 bases and J by 3 bases, with 10 bases left in between. From germline, CDR1 is SGHRS and CDR2 YFSETQ. DNA for the CDR3: TGCGCCAGCAGCTTGGCGGGACACCCCAATCAGCCCCAGCATTTT. Protein product: CASSLAGHPNQPQHF. Complete variable domain (other parts from reference TRBV5-1 and TRBJ1-5): KAGVTQTPRYLIKTRGQQVTLSCSPISGHRSVSWYQQTPGQGLQFLFEYFSETQRNKGNFPGRFSGRQFSNSRSEMNVSTLELGDSALYLCASSLAGHPNQPQHFGDGTRLSIL.

The V and J genes are TRBV5-4 and TRBJ2-5; D unclear. V dropped 2 bases and J dropped 5 bases, with 7 bases sitting between them. The CDR3 has 12 amino acids. Germline V gene data show CDR1 as SGHNT and CDR2 as YYREEE (reference sequence). The CDR3 nucleotides read TGTGCCAGCAGCTTTCGCGAGGAGACCCAGTACTTC. Its translation: CASSFREETQYF.

This clone was counted between two and nine times. V and J are TRBV4-1 and TRBJ1-2; D is possibly TRBD1 (5 bases). V gave up 0 bases and J gave up 7 bases, with 15 bases separating them. CDR1 and CDR2 from the germline V gene are MGHRA and YSYEKL. The CDR3 runs 15 residues. CDR3 loop: CASSQEYGGRGGYTF. CDR3 in DNA: TGCGCCAGCAGCCAAGAATACGGGGGTCGAGGTGGCTACACCTTC.

The V call is TRBV28, the J call TRBJ1-2; D ambiguous. Germline CDR1 and CDR2: MDHEN and SYDVKM. Trimming removed 3 bases from V and 7 bases from J, with 15 bases in between. The CDR3 has 14 residues. The CDR3 sequence: CASSFLALAGGYTF. CDR3 sequence (DNA): TGTGCCAGCAGTTTCCTCGCCCTCGCGGGTGGCTACACCTTC.

This clone has just a few counts. Other DNA sequences in this specimen translate into the identical CDR3. The genes are TRBV7-9 and TRBJ2-2; D not resolved. Trimming stripped 0 bases from V and 1 base from J, with 3 bases between. This CDR3 comprises 14 residues. The germline CDR1 and CDR2 sequences are SEHNR and FQNEAQ (reference sequence). CDR3 region: CASSLARNTGELFF. CDR3 in DNA: TGTGCCAGCAGCTTAGCCAGGAACACCGGGGAGCTGTTTTTT.

This chain uses TRBV15 with TRBJ1-6; D not certain. Germline values: CDR1 LNHNV, CDR2 YYDKDF (reference sequence). CDR3 length equals 12 residues. V was trimmed by 5 bases and J by 10 bases, leaving 9 bases between them. CDR3 residues: CATSVAASPLHF. The CDR3 region has the DNA TGTGCCACCAGCGTCGCGGCCTCACCCCTCCACTTT.

The rearrangement uses TRBV19 and TRBJ2-7; 14 positions match TRBD2. The CDR3 has 15 residues. From germline, CDR1 is LNHDA and CDR2 SQIVND (reference sequence). V lost 8 bases to trimming and J lost 5 bases; unmatched junction nucleotides: 8. CDR3: CASAWTSGGPDEQYF. The CDR3 DNA is TGTGCCAGTGCTTGGACTAGCGGGGGGCCGGACGAGCAGTACTTC.